These 4 T cell receptor beta chains share one sample of origin, sequenced in a study of blood T cell repertoires in COVID-19. Libraries were prepared by immunoSEQ multiplex PCR; TCRdb keeps only in-frame clonotypes and omits some of them. The data contain 140,000 to 150,000 clones, approximately 86% of them singletons. Sequencing was carried out using peripheral blood. The receptors come from a woman in her fifties or sixties with acute or convalescent COVID-19.

The genes are TRBV5-1 and TRBJ2-7; unclear D gene. Germline V gene data show CDR1 as SGHRS and CDR2 as YFSETQ. The CDR3 sequence is 13 residues long. The germline V and J ends were trimmed by 2 bases and 1 base, with 7 bases remaining between them. The CDR3 coding sequence is TGCGCCAGCAGCTTATTGCAGTCCTACGAGCAGTACTTC. Translated, it gives CASSLLQSYEQYF.

The rearrangement links TRBV10-2 to TRBJ2-7, with D unclear. Between the trimmed V and J ends, which lost 0 bases and 2 bases, there was a span of 5 bases. There are 13 residues in the CDR3. Germline-derived CDR1 and CDR2 are WSHSY and SAAADI. The CDR3 DNA reads TGCGCCAGCAGTGAGTCGGCAGCCTACGAGCAGTACTTC. This sequence encodes CASSESAAYEQYF.

The chain combines TRBV6-1 with TRBJ2-1; D might be TRBD1 (5 bases). Germline CDR1 is MNHNS and CDR2 is SASEGT. The V end lost 1 base, the J end lost 2 bases, and 6 bases lay between the germline ends. This CDR3 comprises 14 residues. The CDR3 here is CASSEGGAYNEQFF. The CDR3, as DNA: TGTGCCAGCAGTGAAGGGGGCGCCTACAATGAGCAGTTCTTC.

This chain connects TRBV14 to TRBJ2-2, with 8 bases fitting TRBD2. CDR1 is SGHDN, CDR2 FVKESK, per germline. This CDR3 comprises 16 residues. After removal of 0 bases from V and 5 bases from J, the junction contained 5 bases not matched to a gene. CDR3 residues: CASSQDPSGLTGELFF. CDR3 sequence (DNA): TGTGCCAGCAGCCAAGATCCTAGCGGGTTAACCGGGGAGCTGTTTTTT.